The TCR beta chain under discussion was sequenced for a study of blood T cell repertoires in COVID-19 (dated by TCRdb to the early 2020s). Regarding the research as a whole: Samples from collaborators originated in the United States, Italy and Spain and spanned both the acute and convalescent phases of COVID-19. The material from the prospective study consisted of cDNA or gDNA derived from T cells, B-cell-depleted T cells, or PBMCs. Deeply sampled blood TCRbeta repertoires from subjects exposed to, actively infected with, or recovered from COVID-19 were included in the dataset. The repertoires were released in a freely available public database meant as a resource for research on the immune response to SARS-CoV-2. The samples were drawn from the first 160 participants of the ongoing ImmuneRACE study and from some 1,300 subjects provided by 6 global collaborators. A de-identified subject ID, COVID-19 status, age in years and sex were almost always included in the sample metadata. HLA class I and class II types, where available, came from metadata supplied by the sample provider rather than from assay-based typing. Study-wide conclusions, independent of this receptor: The quantity of clinical and demographic metadata differed by source and by participant and was supplied without curation.

The germline V and J ends show losses of 4 bases and 10 bases respectively, and no gene match explains 7 bases of the junction. Spanning cysteine to phenylalanine, the CDR3 consists of 13 amino acids. Here the CDR3 DNA is all that survives: 39 bases in frame from base 1. CDR1 and CDR2 are drawn from the germline V gene: SGHTA, FQGTGA. The collaborating institutions used their own protocols to collect whole blood in K2EDTA tubes. For TCRbeta analysis, collaborators shipped samples in one of three forms: frozen whole blood, isolated PBMCs, or DNA extracted from either of those sample types. About this clone: The specificity of this receptor is unknown. No base quality information exists; no much larger clone differs at one position.

TCRbeta CDR3 regions were amplified from genomic DNA using the immunoSEQ Assay, a bias-controlled multiplex PCR. Per the authors' processing: Nucleated cell counts per sample were estimated from amplification of reference gene primers within the assay. To quantify the absolute abundance of each unique TCRbeta CDR3 rearrangement, sequence reads were collapsed and filtered. For each sample, productive Simpson clonality was calculated by taking the square root of Simpson's diversity index across productive rearrangements. What TCRdb holds here is the immuneACCESS table cut down to in-frame rearrangements. Part of the clones is not present; checked against another copy, under half of the missing clones reflect an unresolved V gene, and the others are unexplained. For V, J and clone size, that table is used; D and trimming come from the DNA. Counted in this sample were roughly 150,000 clones; more than 75% of them appeared once. The ten largest make up around 5% of the sample.

Sequencing was carried out using peripheral blood. The chain employs TRBV7-3 and TRBJ1-5, with 7 bases matching TRBD1. The receptor was isolated from a woman aged 45-59 years with acute or convalescent COVID-19. CDR3 protein: CASSSTGTDPQHF. The nucleotide sequence is given as TGTGCCAGCAGCTCGACAGGGACAGATCCCCAGCATTTT.